The clone carrying this T cell receptor (beta chain) was seen a few times. The CDR3 sequence is 16 residues long. The V gene's germline CDR1 is MNHEY and CDR2 SMNVEV (reference sequence). V trimming: 4 bases; J trimming: 1 base; junction bases outside the gene matches: 10. TCRdb re-called the RT-PCR reads with MiXCR, one entry per CDR3 protein. Counted here are about 680,000 distinct CDR3 sequences, 14% occurring once; the ten biggest clones make up 3.6%. The TCR was taken from a female donor in good health, serving as a healthy control. The V and J genes are TRBV27 and TRBJ2-7; 7 bases are a match to TRBD1. Sequenced material: memory CD4+ T cells from blood. Here the CDR3 reads CASSSHSGTVSYEQYF. The CDR3 DNA reads TGTGCCAGCAGTTCCCACTCCGGGACAGTGTCCTACGAGCAGTACTTC.